The TCR beta chain described here comes from a study of blood T cell repertoires in COVID-19. Background on the study: The study drew acute and convalescent COVID-19 samples from the United States, Italy and Spain. Nucleic acid was either cDNA or gDNA, and it came from T cells, B-cell-depleted T cells, or PBMCs.

The CDR3 runs 14 residues. CDR1 and CDR2 from the germline V gene are LGHDT and YNNKEL (reference sequence). V lost 5 bases to trimming and J lost 1 base, with 11 bases between them. This clone was picked up a small number of times. As processed by the authors: Counts of nucleated cells, estimated from reference gene primer amplification, were obtained. The method was immunoSEQ multiplex PCR; TCRdb's version includes in-frame clones alone and lacks a portion of them. That table furnishes V, J and clone size, whereas the DNA furnished D and trimming. The sample lists a few hundred thousand clones, roughly 80% seen once, with around 1.1% in the top ten.

Source material: peripheral blood. The TCR sequence derives from a human donor with acute or convalescent COVID-19. The donor label of this sample is uncertain. This chain joins TRBV3-1 (or the pseudogene TRBV3-2) and TRBJ1-1; no clear D gene. In DNA, the CDR3 is TGTGCCAGCAGCTCGCTTTCGGGGAACACTGAAGCTTTCTTT. It is translated as CASSSLSGNTEAFF.